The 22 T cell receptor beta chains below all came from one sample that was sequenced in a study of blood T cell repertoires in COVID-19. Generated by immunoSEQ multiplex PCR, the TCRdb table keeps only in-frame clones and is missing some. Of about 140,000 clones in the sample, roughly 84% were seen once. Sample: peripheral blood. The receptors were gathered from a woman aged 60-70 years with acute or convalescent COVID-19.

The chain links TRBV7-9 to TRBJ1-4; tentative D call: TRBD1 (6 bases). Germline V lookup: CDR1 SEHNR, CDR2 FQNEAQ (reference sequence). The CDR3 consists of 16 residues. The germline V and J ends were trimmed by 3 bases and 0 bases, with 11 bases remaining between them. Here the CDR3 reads CASSFLGGSTNEKLFF. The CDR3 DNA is TGTGCCAGCAGCTTCTTAGGGGGTTCAACTAATGAAAAACTGTTTTTT.

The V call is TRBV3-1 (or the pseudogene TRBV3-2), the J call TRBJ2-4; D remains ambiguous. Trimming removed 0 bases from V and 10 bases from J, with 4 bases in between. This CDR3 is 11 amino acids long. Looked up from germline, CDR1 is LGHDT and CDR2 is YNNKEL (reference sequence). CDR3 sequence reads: CASSQERIQYF. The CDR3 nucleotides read TGTGCCAGCAGCCAAGAGCGAATTCAGTACTTC.

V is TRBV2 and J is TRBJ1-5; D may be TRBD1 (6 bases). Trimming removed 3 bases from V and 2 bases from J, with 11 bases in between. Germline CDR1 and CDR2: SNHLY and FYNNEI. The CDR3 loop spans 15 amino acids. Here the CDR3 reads CASSDTGNRNQPQHF. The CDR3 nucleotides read TGTGCCAGCAGTGATACAGGGAATCGCAATCAGCCCCAGCATTTT. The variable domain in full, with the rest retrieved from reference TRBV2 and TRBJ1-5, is EPEVTQTPSHQVTQMGQEVILRCVPISNHLYFYWYRQILGQKVEFLVSFYNNEISEKSEIFDDQFSVERPDGSNFTLKIRSTKLEDSAMYFCASSDTGNRNQPQHFGDGTRLSIL.

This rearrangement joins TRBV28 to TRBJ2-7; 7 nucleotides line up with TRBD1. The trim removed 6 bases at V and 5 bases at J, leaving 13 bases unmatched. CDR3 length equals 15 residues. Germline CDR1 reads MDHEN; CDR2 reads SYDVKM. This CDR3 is CASSPTGTVGHEQYF. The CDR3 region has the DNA TGTGCCAGCAGCCCGACCGGGACAGTGGGCCACGAGCAGTACTTC.

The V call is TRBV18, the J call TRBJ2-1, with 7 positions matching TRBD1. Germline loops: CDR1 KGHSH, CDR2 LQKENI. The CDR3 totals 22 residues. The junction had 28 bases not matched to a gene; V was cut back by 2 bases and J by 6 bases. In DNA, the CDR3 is TGTGCCAGCTCACCATTCTATGTCGGAGGTTTGAGTACAGGGGCCTCCGGCAATGAGCAGTTCTTC. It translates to CASSPFYVGGLSTGASGNEQFF. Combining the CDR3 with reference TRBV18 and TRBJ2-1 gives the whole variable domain NAGVMQNPRHLVRRRGQEARLRCSPMKGHSHVYWYRQLPEEGLKFMVYLQKENIIDESGMPKERFSAEFPKEGPSILRIQQVVRGDSAAYFCASSPFYVGGLSTGASGNEQFFGPGTRLTVL.

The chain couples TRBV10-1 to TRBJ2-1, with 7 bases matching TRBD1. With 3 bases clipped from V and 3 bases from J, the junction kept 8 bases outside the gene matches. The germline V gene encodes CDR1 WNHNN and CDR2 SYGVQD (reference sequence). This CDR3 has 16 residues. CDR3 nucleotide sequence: TGCGCCAGCAGTGAACTTAGTTGGACAGGCTACAATGAGCAGTTCTTC. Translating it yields CASSELSWTGYNEQFF.

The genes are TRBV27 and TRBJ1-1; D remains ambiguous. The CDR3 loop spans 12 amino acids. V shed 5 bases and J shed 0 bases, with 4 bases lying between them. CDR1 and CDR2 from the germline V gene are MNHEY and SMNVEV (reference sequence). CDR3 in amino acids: CASSQLNTEAFF. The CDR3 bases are TGTGCCAGCAGTCAATTGAACACTGAAGCTTTCTTT.

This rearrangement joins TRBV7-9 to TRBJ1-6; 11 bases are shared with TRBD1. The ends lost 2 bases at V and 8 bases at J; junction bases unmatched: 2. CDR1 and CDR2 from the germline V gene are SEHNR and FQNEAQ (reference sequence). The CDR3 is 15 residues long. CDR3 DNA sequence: TGTGCCAGCAGCTTAAGGGACAGGGGGGATTCACCCCTCCACTTT. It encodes CASSLRDRGDSPLHF.

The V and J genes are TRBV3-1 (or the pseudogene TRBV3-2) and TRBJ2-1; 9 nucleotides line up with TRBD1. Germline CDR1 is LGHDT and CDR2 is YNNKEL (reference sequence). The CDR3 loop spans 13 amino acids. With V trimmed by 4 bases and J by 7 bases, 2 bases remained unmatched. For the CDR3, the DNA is TGTGCCAGCAGCCCCGGGACAGGGAATGAGCAGTTCTTC. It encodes CASSPGTGNEQFF.

This chain's CDR3 is CASSQDGGAGNTIYF. The CDR3 DNA follows: TGCGCCAGCAGCCAAGACGGGGGGGCGGGTAACACCATATATTTT. The V and J genes are TRBV4-1 and TRBJ1-3; D possibly corresponds to TRBD1 (6 bases). This CDR3 spans 15 amino acids. CDR1 MGHRA and CDR2 YSYEKL come from the germline V gene. The ends were cut back, 0 bases at V and 7 bases at J, with 13 bases in the middle.

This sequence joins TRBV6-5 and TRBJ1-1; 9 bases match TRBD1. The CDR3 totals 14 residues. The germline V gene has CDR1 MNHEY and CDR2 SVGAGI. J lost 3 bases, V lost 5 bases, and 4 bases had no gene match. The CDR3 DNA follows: TGTGCCAGCAGTCGGGACAGGGTCGACACTGAAGCTTTCTTT. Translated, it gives CASSRDRVDTEAFF.

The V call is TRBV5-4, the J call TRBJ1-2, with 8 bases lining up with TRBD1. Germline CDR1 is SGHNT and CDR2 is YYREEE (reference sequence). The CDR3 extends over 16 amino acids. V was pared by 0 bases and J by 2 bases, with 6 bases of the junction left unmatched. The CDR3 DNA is TGTGCCAGCAGCTTGGTAGGCAGGACAGGGAACTATGGCTACACCTTC. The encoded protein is CASSLVGRTGNYGYTF.

The CDR3 DNA is TGTGCCAGCAGCTCAGACTACTACGAGCAGTACTTC. As protein: CASSSDYYEQYF. The rearrangement joins TRBV7-2 to TRBJ2-7, with TRBD2 as a possible D gene (5 bases). CDR3 length: 12 amino acids. The V end was cut by 4 bases, the J end by 3 bases, with 7 bases between. Germline loops: CDR1 SGHTA, CDR2 FQGNSA.

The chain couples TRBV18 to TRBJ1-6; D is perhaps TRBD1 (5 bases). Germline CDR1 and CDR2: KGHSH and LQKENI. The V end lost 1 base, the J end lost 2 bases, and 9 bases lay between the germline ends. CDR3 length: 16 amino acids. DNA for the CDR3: TGTGCCAGCTCACCACAGAGACAGACCTATAATTCACCCCTCCACTTT. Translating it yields CASSPQRQTYNSPLHF.

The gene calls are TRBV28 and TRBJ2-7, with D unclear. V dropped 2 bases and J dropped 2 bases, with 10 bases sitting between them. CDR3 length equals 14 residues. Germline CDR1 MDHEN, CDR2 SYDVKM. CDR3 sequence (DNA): TGTGCCAGCAGTTTACCTAGTCCTCCCTACGAGCAGTACTTC. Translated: CASSLPSPPYEQYF.

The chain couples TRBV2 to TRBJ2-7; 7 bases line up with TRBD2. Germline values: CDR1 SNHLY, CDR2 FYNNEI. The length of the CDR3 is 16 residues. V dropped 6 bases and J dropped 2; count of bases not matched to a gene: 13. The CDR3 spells CASSKSIGLGAYEQYF. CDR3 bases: TGTGCCAGCAGCAAATCCATCGGACTAGGAGCCTACGAGCAGTACTTC. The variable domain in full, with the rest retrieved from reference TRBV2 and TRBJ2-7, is EPEVTQTPSHQVTQMGQEVILRCVPISNHLYFYWYRQILGQKVEFLVSFYNNEISEKSEIFDDQFSVERPDGSNFTLKIRSTKLEDSAMYFCASSKSIGLGAYEQYFGPGTRLTVT.

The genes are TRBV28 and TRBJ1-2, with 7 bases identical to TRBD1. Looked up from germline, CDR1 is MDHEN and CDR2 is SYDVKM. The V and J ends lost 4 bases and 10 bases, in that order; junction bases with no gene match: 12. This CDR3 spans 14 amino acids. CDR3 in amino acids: CASSSGTAGRNYTF. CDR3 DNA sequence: TGTGCCAGCAGTTCGGGGACAGCCGGTCGTAACTACACCTTC.

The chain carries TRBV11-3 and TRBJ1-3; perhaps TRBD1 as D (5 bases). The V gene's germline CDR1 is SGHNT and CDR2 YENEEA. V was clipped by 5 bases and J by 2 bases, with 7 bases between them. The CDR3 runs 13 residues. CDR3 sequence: CASSRGAGNTIYF. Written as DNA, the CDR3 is TGTGCCAGCAGCCGGGGGGCTGGAAACACCATATATTTT.

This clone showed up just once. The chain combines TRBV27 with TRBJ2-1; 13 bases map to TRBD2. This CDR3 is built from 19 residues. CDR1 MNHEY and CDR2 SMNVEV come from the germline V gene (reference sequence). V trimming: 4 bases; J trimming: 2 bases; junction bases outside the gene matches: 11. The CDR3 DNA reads TGTGCCAGCAGTTCTTCCCCCCTACTAGCGGGGGGGACCTACAATGAGCAGTTCTTC. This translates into CASSSSPLLAGGTYNEQFF.

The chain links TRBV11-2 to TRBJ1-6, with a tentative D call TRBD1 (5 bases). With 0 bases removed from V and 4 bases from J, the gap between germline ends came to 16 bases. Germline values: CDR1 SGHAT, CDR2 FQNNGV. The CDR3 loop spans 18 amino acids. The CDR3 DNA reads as TGTGCCAGCAGCTTAGATGGTTTAGGCAGACAGTATAATTCACCCCTCCACTTT. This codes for CASSLDGLGRQYNSPLHF.

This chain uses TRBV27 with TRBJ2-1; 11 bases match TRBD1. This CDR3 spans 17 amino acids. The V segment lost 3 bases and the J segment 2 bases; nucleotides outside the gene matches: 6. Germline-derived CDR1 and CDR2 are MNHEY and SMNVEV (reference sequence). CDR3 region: CASSFPGQGAAYNEQFF. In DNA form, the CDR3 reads TGTGCCAGCAGTTTCCCAGGACAGGGGGCGGCCTACAATGAGCAGTTCTTC.

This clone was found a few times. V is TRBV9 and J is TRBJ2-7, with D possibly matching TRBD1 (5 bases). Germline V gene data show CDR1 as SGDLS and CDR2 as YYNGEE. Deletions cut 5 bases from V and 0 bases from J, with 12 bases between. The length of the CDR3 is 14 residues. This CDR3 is CASSVGRISYEQYF. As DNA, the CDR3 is TGTGCCAGCAGTGTGGGGCGAATCTCCTACGAGCAGTACTTC.